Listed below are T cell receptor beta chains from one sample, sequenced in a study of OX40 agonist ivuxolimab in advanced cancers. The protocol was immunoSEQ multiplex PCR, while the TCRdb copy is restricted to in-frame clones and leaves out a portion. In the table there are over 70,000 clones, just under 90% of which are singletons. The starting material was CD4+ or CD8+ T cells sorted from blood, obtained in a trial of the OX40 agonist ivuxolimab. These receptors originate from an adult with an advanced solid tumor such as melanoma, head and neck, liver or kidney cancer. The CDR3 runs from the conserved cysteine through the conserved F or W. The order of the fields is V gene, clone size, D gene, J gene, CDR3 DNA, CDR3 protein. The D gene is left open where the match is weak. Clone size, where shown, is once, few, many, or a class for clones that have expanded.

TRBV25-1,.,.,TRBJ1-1,TGTGCCAGCAGTGTGGGGTTGGGGAACACTGAAGCTTTCTTT,CASSVGLGNTEAFF
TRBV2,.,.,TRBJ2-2,TGTGCCAGCATCCGCCCTACCTCGGGGGAGCTGTTTTTT,CASIRPTSGELFF
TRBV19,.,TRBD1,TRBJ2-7,TGTGCCAGTAGTATTGGGCAGGGGGACGAGCAGTACTTC,CASSIGQGDEQYF
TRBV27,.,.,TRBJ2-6,TGTGCCAGCAGTTTATCCCCTAATGGGGCCAACGTCCTGACTTTC,CASSLSPNGANVLTF
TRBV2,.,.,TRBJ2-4,TGTGCCAGCAGTGTGGGGGGAAACATTCAGTACTTC,CASSVGGNIQYF
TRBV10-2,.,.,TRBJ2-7,TGCGCCAGCAGTGGAGAGCTGGGGCGTTCCTACGAGCAGTACTTC,CASSGELGRSYEQYF
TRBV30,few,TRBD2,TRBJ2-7,TGTGCCTGGAGTCCAGCCGGGGGGTACGAGCAGTACTTC,CAWSPAGGYEQYF
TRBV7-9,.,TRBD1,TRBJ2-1,TGTGCCAGCAGCACCGCCGGGACAGGGTCCTACAATGAGCAGTTCTTC,CASSTAGTGSYNEQFF
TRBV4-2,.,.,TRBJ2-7,TGTGCCAGCAGCCAAGATCCGCAACCTTCCTACGAGCAGTACTTC,CASSQDPQPSYEQYF
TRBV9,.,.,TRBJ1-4,TGTGCCAGCAGCGTAGCAGGACAGTTAAATGAAAAACTGTTTTTT,CASSVAGQLNEKLFF
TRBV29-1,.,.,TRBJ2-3,TGCAGCGTTGAAATCCGGCCAACGCAGGGCTTCACAGATACGCAGTATTTT,CSVEIRPTQGFTDTQYF
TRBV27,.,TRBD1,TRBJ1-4,TGTGCCAGCAAGGGGGCGGAAGAAAAACTGTTTTTT,CASKGAEEKLFF
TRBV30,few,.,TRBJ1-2,TGTGCCTGGAGTGAATTGGCCTCGCAAGGCTACACCTTC,CAWSELASQGYTF
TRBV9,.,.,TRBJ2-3,TGTGCCAGCAGCCCGCTCAGGGCAGATACGCAGTATTTT,CASSPLRADTQYF
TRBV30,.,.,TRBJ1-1,TGTGCCTGGAGTCTGACTCGGGGAGAAGCTTTCTTT,CAWSLTRGEAFF
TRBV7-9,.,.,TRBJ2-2,TGTGCCAGCAGCCCGCAGGGGACCGGGGAGCTGTTTTTT,CASSPQGTGELFF
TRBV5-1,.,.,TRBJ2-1,TGCGCCAGCAGCCTGCAGGATAACTACAATGAGCAGTTCTTC,CASSLQDNYNEQFF
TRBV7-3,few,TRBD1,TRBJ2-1,TGTGCCAGCAGCTTAAAAGCGGGGACAGGGATCTACAATGAGCAGTTCTTC,CASSLKAGTGIYNEQFF
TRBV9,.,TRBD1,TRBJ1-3,TGTGCCAGCAGCGTAGGACAGGGGTATGGAAACACCATATATTTT,CASSVGQGYGNTIYF
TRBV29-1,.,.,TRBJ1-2,TGCAGCGTCGCGGGGGGGCAAGTGGATGGCTACACCTTC,CSVAGGQVDGYTF
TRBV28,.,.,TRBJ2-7,TGTGCCAGCAGTACTCGTTGGGGGGAGGACTACGAGCAGTACTTC,CASSTRWGEDYEQYF
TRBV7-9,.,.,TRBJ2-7,TGTGCCAGCAGCCAGGCCAACGGCGAGCAGTACTTC,CASSQANGEQYF
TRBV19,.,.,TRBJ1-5,TGTGCCAGTATGAATGGGATTTATAGCAATCAGCCCCAGCATTTT,CASMNGIYSNQPQHF
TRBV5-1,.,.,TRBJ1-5,TGCGCCAGCAGCCCTGGAGGGGGATCTCAGCCCCAGCATTTT,CASSPGGGSQPQHF
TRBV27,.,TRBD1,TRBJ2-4,TGTGCCAGCAGTCTGGACAGGGAAAACATTCAGTACTTC,CASSLDRENIQYF
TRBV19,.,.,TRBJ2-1,TGTGCCAGTAGTATAAATACAGCACCTTCCAATGAGCAGTTCTTC,CASSINTAPSNEQFF
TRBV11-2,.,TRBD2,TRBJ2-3,TGTGCCAGCAGCTTGTGGGGAGGGAGGGCTAGCACAGATACGCAGTATTTT,CASSLWGGRASTDTQYF
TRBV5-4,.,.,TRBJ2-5,TGTGCCAGCAGCTTGGTTGGAGGGGTAGAGACCCAGTACTTC,CASSLVGGVETQYF
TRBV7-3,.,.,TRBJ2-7,TGTGCCAGCAGCTTACAATCGGGGCTGGGCTACGAGCAGTACTTC,CASSLQSGLGYEQYF
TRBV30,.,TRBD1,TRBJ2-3,TGTGCCTGGGGACAGGGGTACTCCAATACGCAGTGTTTT,CAWGQGYSNTQCF
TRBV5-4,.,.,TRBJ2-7,TGTGCCAGCAGCCGTGCAGCAACCTACGAGCAGTACTTC,CASSRAATYEQYF
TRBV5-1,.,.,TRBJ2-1,TGCGCCAGCGTAGGGGGATCCTACAATGAGCAGTTCTTC,CASVGGSYNEQFF
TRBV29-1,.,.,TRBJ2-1,TGCAGCGTTTCGGGGGATGAGCAGTTCTTC,CSVSGDEQFF
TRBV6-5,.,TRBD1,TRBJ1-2,TGTGCCAGCAGTGGGACAGGGGGCTATGGCTACACCTTC,CASSGTGGYGYTF
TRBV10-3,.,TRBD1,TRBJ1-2,TGTGCCATCAGTGTCTCGGGACAGGGAGGCTTTGGCTACACCTTC,CAISVSGQGGFGYTF
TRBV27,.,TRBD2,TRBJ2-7,TGTGCCAGCAGTGTACTAGCGGGAGCACGGGACGAGCAGTACTTC,CASSVLAGARDEQYF
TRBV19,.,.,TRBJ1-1,TGTGCCAGTAGTACCCTTGGGGGGAACACTGAAGCTTTCTTT,CASSTLGGNTEAFF
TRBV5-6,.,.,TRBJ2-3,TGTGCCAGCAGCGCCGACAGCACAGATACGCAGTATTTT,CASSADSTDTQYF
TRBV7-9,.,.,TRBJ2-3,TGTGCCAGTACCCCTATTCGGACAGATACGCAGTATTTT,CASTPIRTDTQYF
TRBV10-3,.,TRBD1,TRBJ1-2,TGTGCCATCAGCGACAATCCGGGACAGGGACTTGCAAAGAGAACTAACTATGGCTACACCTTC,CAISDNPGQGLAKRTNYGYTF
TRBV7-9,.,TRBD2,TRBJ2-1,TGTGCCAGCAGCCTACCTAGCGGCAATGAGCAGTTCTTC,CASSLPSGNEQFF
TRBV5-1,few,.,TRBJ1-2,TGCGCCAGCAGCTCCGGGGGAGGCTACACCTTC,CASSSGGGYTF
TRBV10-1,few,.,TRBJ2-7,TGCGCCAGCAGTGAGAGCGGGACAGGTAAAGACGAGCAGTACTTC,CASSESGTGKDEQYF
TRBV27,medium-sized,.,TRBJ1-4,TGTGCCAGCAGGAGGGGCAGATGGGAGGGGAATGAAAAACTGTTTTTT,CASRRGRWEGNEKLFF
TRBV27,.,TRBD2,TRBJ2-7,TGTGCCAGCAGTCCCCGGATTAGCGGGAGTTACGAGCAGTACTTC,CASSPRISGSYEQYF
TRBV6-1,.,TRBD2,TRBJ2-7,TGTGCCAGCAGTGCGTCCGCCCGGACTAGCTGGTCCTACGAGCAGTACTTC,CASSASARTSWSYEQYF
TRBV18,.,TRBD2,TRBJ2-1,TGTGCCAGCTCACCATACGGACAGCTCTGGACTAGCGGGAGGAGTGAGCAGTTCTTC,CASSPYGQLWTSGRSEQFF
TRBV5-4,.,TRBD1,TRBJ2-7,TGTGCCAGCAGCTTGTTCACAGGGGGAACCTACGAGCAGTACTTC,CASSLFTGGTYEQYF
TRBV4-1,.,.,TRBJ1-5,TGCGCCAGCAGCCAAAGAGGGGAGGCGGGTCAGCCCCAGCATTTT,CASSQRGEAGQPQHF
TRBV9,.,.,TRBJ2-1,TGTGCCAGCAGCGTAGTCGGGGTCTGGAATGAGCAGTTCTTC,CASSVVGVWNEQFF
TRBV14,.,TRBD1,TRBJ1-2,TGTGCCAGCAGCCATACCCTGGACAGGATCAACTATGGCTACACCTTC,CASSHTLDRINYGYTF
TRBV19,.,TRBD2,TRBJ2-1,TGTGCCAGTAGGACCACTCTAGCGGGAGTGTACAATGAGCAGTTCTTC,CASRTTLAGVYNEQFF
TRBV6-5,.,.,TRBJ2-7,TGTGCCAGCAGTTACTCGCCACACTACGAGCAGTACTTC,CASSYSPHYEQYF
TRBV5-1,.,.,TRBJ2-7,TGCGCCAGCAGCAAACAGCCCGAGCAGTACTTC,CASSKQPEQYF
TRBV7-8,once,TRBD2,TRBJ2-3,TGTGCCAGCAGCTTATGGACTAGCGGGCCCGACGGAGCAGATACGCAGTATTTT,CASSLWTSGPDGADTQYF
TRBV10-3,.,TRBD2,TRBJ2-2,TGTGCCATCAGCGCCGGACTAGCGGGACCCGGGGAGCTGTTTTTT,CAISAGLAGPGELFF
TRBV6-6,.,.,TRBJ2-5,TGTGCCAGCAGTTTAGCAGCGGGAGAGACCCAGTACTTC,CASSLAAGETQYF
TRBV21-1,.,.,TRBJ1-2,TGTGCCAGCAGCAATCCCGTCTCCTATGGCTACACCTTC,CASSNPVSYGYTF
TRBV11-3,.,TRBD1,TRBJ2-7,TGTGCCAGCAGCTTAGCCGGACAGGGGGAAGGCTACGAGCAGTACTTC,CASSLAGQGEGYEQYF